These T cell receptor beta chains were read from a single sample in a study of T cell responses to AZD1222 COVID-19 vaccine. The method was immunoSEQ multiplex PCR; TCRdb's version includes in-frame clones alone and lacks a portion of them. This repertoire shows under 170,000 clones, approximately 92% found once; its top ten account for approximately 3.3%. This specimen was peripheral blood, taken 28 days after the second AZD1222 dose. These receptors were obtained from an adult who received the AZD1222 COVID-19 vaccine. Both conserved end residues are part of each CDR3. The order of the fields is J gene, clone size, D gene, V gene, CDR3 protein, CDR3 DNA. D genes are given only for firm matches. Size tells how often a clone was seen (once, few, many) or the class of an expanded clone, and some rows leave it out.

j_gene: TRBJ2-7
abundance: .
d_gene: TRBD2
v_gene: TRBV19
CDR3aa: CASGPQTSGLHSYEQYF
CDR3nt: TGTGCCAGTGGACCTCAGACTAGCGGGTTACACTCCTACGAGCAGTACTTC

j_gene: TRBJ2-2
abundance: once
d_gene: TRBD1
v_gene: TRBV3-1/TRBV3-2
CDR3aa: CASSQDLGTGNTGELFF
CDR3nt: TGTGCCAGCAGCCAAGATCTAGGGACAGGGAACACCGGGGAGCTGTTTTTT

j_gene: TRBJ1-2
abundance: .
d_gene: .
v_gene: TRBV12-3/TRBV12-4
CDR3aa: CASSLVQDYGYTF
CDR3nt: TGTGCCAGCAGTTTAGTTCAGGACTATGGCTACACCTTC

j_gene: TRBJ2-2
abundance: few
d_gene: .
v_gene: TRBV7-7
CDR3aa: CASRKLTANTGELFF
CDR3nt: TGTGCTAGCAGGAAACTGACAGCGAACACCGGGGAGCTGTTTTTT

j_gene: TRBJ1-1
abundance: .
d_gene: TRBD1
v_gene: TRBV10-3
CDR3aa: CAIRRQGLNTEAFF
CDR3nt: TGTGCCATCAGGCGACAGGGGCTAAACACTGAAGCTTTCTTT

j_gene: TRBJ2-7
abundance: .
d_gene: .
v_gene: TRBV7-3
CDR3aa: CASSHGGVMDEQYF
CDR3nt: TGTGCCAGCAGCCACGGAGGAGTCATGGACGAGCAGTACTTC

j_gene: TRBJ2-5
abundance: .
d_gene: .
v_gene: TRBV3-1/TRBV3-2
CDR3aa: CASSQNVGGRDGRNQETQYF
CDR3nt: TGTGCCAGCAGCCAAAATGTCGGGGGGCGGGATGGTCGGAACCAAGAGACCCAGTACTTC

j_gene: TRBJ1-5
abundance: .
d_gene: .
v_gene: TRBV3-1/TRBV3-2
CDR3aa: CASSRMQGDQPQHF
CDR3nt: TGTGCCAGCAGCCGAATGCAGGGCGATCAGCCCCAGCATTTT

j_gene: TRBJ1-4
abundance: .
d_gene: .
v_gene: TRBV27
CDR3aa: CASSSLRELSEKLFF
CDR3nt: TGTGCCAGCAGCTCCCTCCGGGAGTTAAGCGAAAAACTGTTTTTT

j_gene: TRBJ1-2
abundance: .
d_gene: .
v_gene: TRBV3-1/TRBV3-2
CDR3aa: CASSQGAADLNYGYTF
CDR3nt: TGTGCCAGCAGCCAAGGGGCGGCGGACCTTAACTATGGCTACACCTTC

j_gene: TRBJ1-4
abundance: once
d_gene: TRBD1
v_gene: TRBV30
CDR3aa: CAWSSGGLGEKLFF
CDR3nt: TGTGCCTGGTCATCAGGGGGCTTGGGGGAAAAACTGTTTTTT

j_gene: TRBJ1-5
abundance: .
d_gene: TRBD1
v_gene: TRBV19
CDR3aa: CASSISTTGGHQPQHF
CDR3nt: TGTGCCAGTAGTATTTCGACGACAGGGGGTCATCAGCCCCAGCATTTT

j_gene: TRBJ2-5
abundance: few
d_gene: .
v_gene: TRBV7-9
CDR3aa: CASSLVGGQETQYF
CDR3nt: TGTGCCAGCAGCTTAGTCGGGGGACAAGAGACCCAGTACTTC

j_gene: TRBJ1-3
abundance: .
d_gene: TRBD1
v_gene: TRBV11-3
CDR3aa: CASSFGGTAISGNTIYF
CDR3nt: TGTGCCAGCAGCTTTGGGGGGACAGCGATCTCTGGAAACACCATATATTTT

j_gene: TRBJ2-7
abundance: .
d_gene: TRBD2
v_gene: TRBV24-1
CDR3aa: CATSGTSGSWDEQYF
CDR3nt: TGTGCCACCAGTGGTACTAGCGGGAGCTGGGACGAGCAGTACTTC

j_gene: TRBJ2-1
abundance: .
d_gene: TRBD2
v_gene: TRBV15
CDR3aa: CATSRDLSGSGNEQFF
CDR3nt: TGTGCCACCAGCAGAGATCTCAGCGGGAGCGGCAATGAGCAGTTCTTC

j_gene: TRBJ2-2
abundance: .
d_gene: .
v_gene: TRBV19
CDR3aa: CASSIDHAGSSTGELFF
CDR3nt: TGTGCCAGTAGTATAGATCATGCAGGGTCAAGCACCGGGGAGCTGTTTTTT

j_gene: TRBJ2-7
abundance: .
d_gene: .
v_gene: TRBV7-3
CDR3aa: CASSLNPRPTYEQYF
CDR3nt: TGTGCCAGCAGCTTAAACCCACGCCCCACCTACGAGCAGTACTTC

j_gene: TRBJ1-2
abundance: .
d_gene: .
v_gene: TRBV21-1
CDR3aa: CASSKDWGGSEYGYTF
CDR3nt: TGTGCCAGCAGCAAAGATTGGGGGGGGTCGGAATATGGCTACACCTTC

j_gene: TRBJ1-5
abundance: .
d_gene: .
v_gene: TRBV6-5
CDR3aa: CASSYQQTSNQPQHF
CDR3nt: TGTGCCAGCAGTTATCAACAGACTAGCAATCAGCCCCAGCATTTT

j_gene: TRBJ2-1
abundance: .
d_gene: TRBD2
v_gene: TRBV4-1
CDR3aa: CASRTGLAGNNEQFF
CDR3nt: TGCGCCAGCAGAACCGGACTAGCGGGAAATAATGAGCAGTTCTTC

j_gene: TRBJ1-6
abundance: .
d_gene: .
v_gene: TRBV18
CDR3aa: CASSQLTRGEGSYNSPLHF
CDR3nt: TGTGCCAGCTCACAACTAACGAGGGGTGAGGGCTCCTATAATTCACCCCTCCACTTT

j_gene: TRBJ2-5
abundance: .
d_gene: .
v_gene: TRBV18
CDR3aa: CASSQPGQTEETQYF
CDR3nt: TGTGCCAGCTCGCAACCGGGACAAACGGAAGAGACCCAGTACTTC